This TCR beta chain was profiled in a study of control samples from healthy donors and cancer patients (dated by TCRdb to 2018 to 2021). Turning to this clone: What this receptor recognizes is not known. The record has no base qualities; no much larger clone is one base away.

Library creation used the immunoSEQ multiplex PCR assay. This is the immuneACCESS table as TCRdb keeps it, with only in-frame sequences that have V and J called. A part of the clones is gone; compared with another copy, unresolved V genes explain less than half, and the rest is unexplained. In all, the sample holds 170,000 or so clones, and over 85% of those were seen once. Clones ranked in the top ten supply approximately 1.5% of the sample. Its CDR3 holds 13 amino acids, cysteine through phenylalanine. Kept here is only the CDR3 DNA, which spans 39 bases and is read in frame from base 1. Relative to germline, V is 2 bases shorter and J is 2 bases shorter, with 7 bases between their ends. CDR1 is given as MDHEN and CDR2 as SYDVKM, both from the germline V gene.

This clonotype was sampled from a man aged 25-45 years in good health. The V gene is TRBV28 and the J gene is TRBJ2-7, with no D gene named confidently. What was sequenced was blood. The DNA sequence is TGTGCCAGCAGTTTAAGTCTAACCTACGAGCAGTACTTC. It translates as CASSLSLTYEQYF.